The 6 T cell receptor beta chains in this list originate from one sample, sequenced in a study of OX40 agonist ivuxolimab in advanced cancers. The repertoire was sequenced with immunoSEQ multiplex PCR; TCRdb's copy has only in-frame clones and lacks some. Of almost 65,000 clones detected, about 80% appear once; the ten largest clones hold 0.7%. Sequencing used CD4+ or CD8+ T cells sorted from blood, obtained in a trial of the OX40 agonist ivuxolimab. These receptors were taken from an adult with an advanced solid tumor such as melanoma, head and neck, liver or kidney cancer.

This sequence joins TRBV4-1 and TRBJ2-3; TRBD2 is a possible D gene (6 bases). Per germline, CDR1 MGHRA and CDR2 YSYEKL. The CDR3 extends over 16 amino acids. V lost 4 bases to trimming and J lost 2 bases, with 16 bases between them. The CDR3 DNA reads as TGCGCCAGCAGCCTAGCCAACTCGGGAGTCACAGATACGCAGTATTTT. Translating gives CASSLANSGVTDTQYF.

In nucleotides, the CDR3 is TGTGCCGAGACCGTTGGTGGCACAGATACGCAGTATTTT. It codes for CAETVGGTDTQYF. The J gene is TRBJ2-3, the V gene TRBV30; D not certain. Germline V CDR1 and CDR2: GTSNPN, SVGIG (reference sequence). CDR3 length equals 13 residues. V lost 8 bases, J lost 1 base, and 13 bases lay in between.

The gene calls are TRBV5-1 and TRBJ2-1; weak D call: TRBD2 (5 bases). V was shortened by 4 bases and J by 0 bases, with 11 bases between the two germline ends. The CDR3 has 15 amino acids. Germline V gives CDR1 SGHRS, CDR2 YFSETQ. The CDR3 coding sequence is TGCGCCAGCAGCGCGGGCGCCGGCTCCTACAATGAGCAGTTCTTC. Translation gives CASSAGAGSYNEQFF. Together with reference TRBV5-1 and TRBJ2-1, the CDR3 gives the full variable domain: KAGVTQTPRYLIKTRGQQVTLSCSPISGHRSVSWYQQTPGQGLQFLFEYFSETQRNKGNFPGRFSGRQFSNSRSEMNVSTLELGDSALYLCASSAGAGSYNEQFFGPGTRLTVL.

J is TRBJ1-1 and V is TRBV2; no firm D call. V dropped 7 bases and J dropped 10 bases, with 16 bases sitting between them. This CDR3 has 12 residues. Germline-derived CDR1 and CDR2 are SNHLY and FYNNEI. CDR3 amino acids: CASTTWEAVAFF. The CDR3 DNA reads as TGTGCCAGCACCACCTGGGAAGCCGTAGCTTTCTTT.

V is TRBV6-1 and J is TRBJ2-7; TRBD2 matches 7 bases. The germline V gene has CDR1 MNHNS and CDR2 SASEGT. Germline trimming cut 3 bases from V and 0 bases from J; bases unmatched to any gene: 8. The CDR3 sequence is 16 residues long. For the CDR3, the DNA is TGTGCCAGCAGTGACGCTTCGCTAGCGGCCTCCTACGAGCAGTACTTC. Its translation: CASSDASLAASYEQYF.

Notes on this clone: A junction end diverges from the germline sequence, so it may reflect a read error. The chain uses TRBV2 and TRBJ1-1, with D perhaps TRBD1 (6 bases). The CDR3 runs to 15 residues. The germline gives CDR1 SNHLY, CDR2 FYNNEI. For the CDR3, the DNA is TGTGCCAGCAATGAACACAGGGCCCTGAACACTGAAGCTTTCTTT. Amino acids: CASNEHRALNTEAFF.